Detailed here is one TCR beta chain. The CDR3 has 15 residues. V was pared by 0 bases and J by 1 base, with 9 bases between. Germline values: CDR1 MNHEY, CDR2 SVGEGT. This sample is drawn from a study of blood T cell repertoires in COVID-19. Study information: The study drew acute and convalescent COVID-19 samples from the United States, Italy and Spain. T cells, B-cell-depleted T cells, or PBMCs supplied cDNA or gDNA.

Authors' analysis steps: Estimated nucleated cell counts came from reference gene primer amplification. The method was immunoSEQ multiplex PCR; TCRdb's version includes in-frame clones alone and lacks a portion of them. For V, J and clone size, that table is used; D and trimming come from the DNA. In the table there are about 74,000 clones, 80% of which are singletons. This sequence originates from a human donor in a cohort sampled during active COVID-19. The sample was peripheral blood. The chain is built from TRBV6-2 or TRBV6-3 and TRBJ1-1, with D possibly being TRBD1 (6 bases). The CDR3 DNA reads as TGTGCCAGCAGTTACTCACAGGGCCCGAACACTGAAGCTTTCTTT. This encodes CASSYSQGPNTEAFF.